This TCR beta chain derives from a study of cytomegalovirus exposure and HLA in healthy donors. Sequencing used immunoSEQ multiplex PCR; TCRdb keeps in-frame clones, though not all of them. This sample yields 160,000 or so clones, of which 86% are seen a single time; less than 3.5% belongs to the top ten. Trimming stripped 0 bases from V and 8 bases from J, with 13 bases between. In germline, CDR1 is MGHRA, CDR2 YSYEKL. The CDR3 has 14 amino acids. This chain connects TRBV4-1 to TRBJ1-2, with TRBD1 as a possible D gene (5 bases). Source material: PBMCs. The clonotype comes from a man aged 18 to 30 in good health and CMV-seropositive. The CDR3 bases are TGCGCCAGCAGCCAAGAGTGGCCATGGGGCGGCTACACCTTC. Encoded protein: CASSQEWPWGGYTF.